A single sample gave rise to the 21 T cell receptor beta chains below, sequenced in a study of blood T cell repertoires in COVID-19. Profiling relied on immunoSEQ multiplex PCR, and the TCRdb table lists in-frame clones only, not all of them. The repertoire holds 200,000 to 250,000 clones, 84% seen once, with 20% in the top ten. What was sequenced was peripheral blood. The source is a man under 40 with active or convalescent COVID-19.

V is TRBV5-4 and J is TRBJ1-2; the match to TRBD1 covers 7 bases. In germline, CDR1 is SGHNT, CDR2 YYREEE (reference sequence). The J segment lost 6 bases and the V segment lost 6 bases, leaving 11 bases of the junction unmatched. This CDR3 contains 14 residues. The CDR3 region has the DNA TGTGCCAGCACCCCCGACAGGGTACTAGATGGCTACACCTTC. Translating gives CASTPDRVLDGYTF.

The chain links TRBV19 to TRBJ2-5; 12 bases are shared with TRBD2. Germline CDR1 reads LNHDA; CDR2 reads SQIVND (reference sequence). V lost 3 bases, J lost 2 bases, and 7 bases stayed unmatched. The CDR3 covers 17 residues. This chain's CDR3 is CASSIGGLAGHQETQYF. The CDR3 bases are TGTGCCAGTAGTATTGGGGGACTAGCGGGTCATCAAGAGACCCAGTACTTC.

This sequence joins TRBV5-1 and TRBJ1-1; D may be TRBD1 (5 bases). Germline V gives CDR1 SGHRS, CDR2 YFSETQ. The CDR3 length is 16 residues. V gave up 0 bases and J gave up 3 bases, with 15 bases separating them. CDR3 region: CASSLAVGGGHTEAFF. The DNA for the CDR3 is TGCGCCAGCAGCTTGGCCGTTGGGGGAGGGCACACTGAAGCTTTCTTT.

J is TRBJ1-1 and V is TRBV2, with 9 bases that match TRBD1. Losses at the gene ends were 9 bases for V and 4 bases for J; bases not matched to a gene: 3. This CDR3 spans 12 amino acids. CDR1 is SNHLY and CDR2 is FYNNEI in the germline V gene. In DNA form, the CDR3 reads TGTGCCAGGAAACAGGGGGCCACTGAAGCTTTCTTT. It is translated as CARKQGATEAFF.

This chain links TRBV7-3 with TRBJ2-3; D is ambiguous. The CDR3 has 13 amino acids. Germline V lookup: CDR1 SGHTA, CDR2 FQGTGA. Trimming shortened V by 5 bases and J by 8 bases, and 14 bases separated the two germline ends. CDR3 sequence reads: CASSPAYTSTQYF. The CDR3 region has the DNA TGTGCCAGCAGCCCCGCTTATACCAGTACGCAGTATTTT.

This rearrangement joins TRBV4-1 to TRBJ1-5; the match to TRBD1 covers 7 bases. Germline CDR1 and CDR2: MGHRA and YSYEKL. V shed 3 bases and J 3 bases; nucleotides not matched to a gene: 5. This CDR3 has 15 amino acids. The DNA for the CDR3 is TGCGCCAGCAGCCACCAGACAGGGATCAATCAGCCCCAGCATTTT. Protein sequence: CASSHQTGINQPQHF.

This rearrangement joins TRBV24-1 to TRBJ2-3; TRBD2 aligns across 8 bases. Losses at the gene ends were 2 bases for V and 1 base for J; bases not matched to a gene: 4. From germline, CDR1 is KGHDR and CDR2 SFDVKD. The CDR3 covers 16 residues. This CDR3 is CATSDSAGGGTDTQYF. In DNA form, the CDR3 reads TGTGCCACCAGTGATTCTGCGGGAGGTGGCACAGATACGCAGTATTTT.

The rearrangement joins TRBV28 to TRBJ1-5; TRBD1 might be the D (5 bases). The CDR3 is 13 residues long. Germline V lookup: CDR1 MDHEN, CDR2 SYDVKM. Trimming left V 7 bases short and J 6 bases short, with 13 bases between. CDR3 bases: TGTGCCAGCAATCCGTGGGGCGGTCAGCCCCAGCATTTT. Translation gives CASNPWGGQPQHF.

The gene calls are TRBV7-2 and TRBJ2-3; no definite D call. CDR3 length equals 12 residues. Between the trimmed V and J ends, which lost 3 bases and 2 bases, there was a span of 3 bases. CDR1 and CDR2 (germline): SGHTA, FQGNSA. CDR3 sequence: CASSFLTDTQYF. DNA of the CDR3: TGTGCCAGCAGCTTCCTCACAGATACGCAGTATTTT.

The chain carries TRBV12-3 or TRBV12-4 and TRBJ1-3; the D is unclear. The CDR3 loop spans 13 amino acids. Trimming left V 10 bases short and J 4 bases short, with 14 bases between. The CDR3 loop reads CATCEVVGNTIYF. DNA of the CDR3: TGTGCCACCTGCGAAGTGGTCGGAAACACCATATATTTT.

The sample holds one count of this clone. The chain couples TRBV12-3 or TRBV12-4 to TRBJ2-1; TRBD1 agrees at 10 bases. This CDR3 contains 12 residues. The trim removed 1 base at V and 14 bases at J, leaving 2 bases unmatched. The CDR3 DNA reads as TGTGCCAGCAGTTTAGGAGGACAGGGGGAGTTCTTC. It is translated as CASSLGGQGEFF.

The chain recombines TRBV6-5 with TRBJ1-5; TRBD1 matches 7 bases. J gave up 7 bases and V 6 bases, and 9 bases lay outside the gene matches. CDR1 MNHEY and CDR2 SVGAGI come from the germline V gene. This CDR3 has 14 residues. The CDR3: CASSLGTVEQPQHF. The CDR3 DNA reads TGTGCCAGCAGCCTCGGGACAGTGGAACAGCCCCAGCATTTT.

The V gene is TRBV28, the J gene TRBJ1-3, with D unresolved. The CDR3 consists of 18 residues. The germline V gene encodes CDR1 MDHEN and CDR2 SYDVKM. V dropped 0 bases and J dropped 3 bases, with 18 bases sitting between them. Here the CDR3 reads CASSLWGRGQQGGNTIYF. For the CDR3, the DNA is TGTGCCAGCAGTTTATGGGGCCGGGGTCAGCAAGGTGGAAACACCATATATTTT.

This chain uses TRBV18 with TRBJ1-4; TRBD1 agrees at 11 bases. Unmatched junction bases numbered 8, after V lost 4 bases and J lost 7 bases. The length of the CDR3 is 16 residues. Germline V CDR1 and CDR2: KGHSH, LQKENI. This chain's CDR3 is CASSLMDRGRSEKLFF. The CDR3 DNA reads TGTGCCAGCTCACTGATGGACAGGGGGCGCAGTGAAAAACTGTTTTTT.

The chain links TRBV10-2 to TRBJ1-3, with 7 positions matching TRBD1. V trimming: 8 bases; J trimming: 6 bases; junction bases outside the gene matches: 13. The germline CDR1 and CDR2 sequences are WSHSY and SAAADI. The CDR3 has 15 residues. The CDR3 loop reads CASGARDSGQNTIYF. CDR3 DNA: TGCGCCAGCGGGGCCCGGGACAGTGGACAAAACACCATATATTTT.

The chain uses TRBV5-1 and TRBJ2-3; maybe TRBD2 (6 bases). This CDR3 is built from 15 residues. The germline gives CDR1 SGHRS, CDR2 YFSETQ. V lost 4 bases and J 1 base, leaving 13 bases between the germline ends. The DNA of the CDR3 is TGCGCCAGCAGCCCCACGTCGGGAGGCACAGATACGCAGTATTTT. It is translated as CASSPTSGGTDTQYF.

The chain couples TRBV19 to TRBJ1-6, with D unclear. There are 13 residues in the CDR3. The germline CDR1 and CDR2 sequences are LNHDA and SQIVND (reference sequence). V was trimmed by 4 bases and J by 10 bases, leaving 11 bases between them. This CDR3 reads CASSSEWRSPLHF. CDR3 nucleotide sequence: TGTGCCAGTAGTAGCGAATGGAGGTCACCCCTCCACTTT. Looking up the rest from reference TRBV19 and TRBJ1-6 gives the full variable domain: DGGITQSPKYLFRKEGQNVTLSCEQNLNHDAMYWYRQDPGQGLRLIYYSQIVNDFQKGDIAEGYSVSREKKESFPLTVTSAQKNPTAFYLCASSSEWRSPLHFGNGTRLTVT.

This rearrangement joins TRBV18 to TRBJ2-7, with a weak D call TRBD2 (6 bases). CDR1 KGHSH and CDR2 LQKENI come from the germline V gene. The V gene lost 6 bases and the J gene lost 3 bases, with 15 bases spanning the gap. The CDR3 is 14 residues long. The CDR3 loop is CASSYTGTVYEQYF. In DNA form, the CDR3 reads TGTGCCAGCTCCTACACCGGGACTGTCTACGAGCAGTACTTC.

The rearrangement uses TRBV6-5 and TRBJ2-3; tentative D call: TRBD2 (7 bases). CDR1 MNHEY and CDR2 SVGAGI come from the germline V gene. This CDR3 is built from 15 residues. Trimming stripped 7 bases from V and 4 bases from J, with 18 bases between. The CDR3 nucleotides read TGTGCCAGCACCTACGGGGCGGGGGCGGCAGATACGCAGTATTTT. Residues: CASTYGAGAADTQYF.

This chain links TRBV7-2 with TRBJ2-3; D call uncertain. Germline values: CDR1 SGHTA, CDR2 FQGNSA. The CDR3 runs 13 residues. The germline V and J ends were trimmed by 1 base and 4 bases, with 6 bases remaining between them. The CDR3 here is CASSLGAPDTQYF. In DNA form, the CDR3 reads TGTGCCAGCAGCTTAGGGGCCCCAGATACGCAGTATTTT.

The rearrangement uses TRBV5-1 and TRBJ2-7, with 11 bases identical to TRBD2. CDR3 length: 14 residues. V lost 4 bases and J lost 2; bases outside the gene matches: 2. Germline-derived CDR1 and CDR2 are SGHRS and YFSETQ. The CDR3 reads CASSPGLAAYEQYF. The CDR3, as DNA: TGCGCCAGCAGCCCGGGACTAGCGGCCTACGAGCAGTACTTC. Together with reference TRBV5-1 and TRBJ2-7, the CDR3 gives the full variable domain: KAGVTQTPRYLIKTRGQQVTLSCSPISGHRSVSWYQQTPGQGLQFLFEYFSETQRNKGNFPGRFSGRQFSNSRSEMNVSTLELGDSALYLCASSPGLAAYEQYFGPGTRLTVT.